This passage covers 27 T cell receptor beta chains from one sample sequenced in a study of CD8+ T cells in alopecia areata. cDNA serving as the sequencing template came from extracted, reverse transcribed RNA. Libraries were prepared by immunoSEQ multiplex PCR; TCRdb keeps only in-frame clonotypes and omits some of them. Captured here are some 2,600 clones, none seen once; the top ten comprise roughly 46%. Sequenced material: lesional skin. These receptors all stem from a C3H/HeJ mouse with alopecia areata. Strain haplotype at MHC: H2-k.

This clone was seen ten or more times. All gene names here are mouse names. The read ends 4 residues before the CDR3 terminus; that terminus is restored from the germline J gene. The rearrangement joins TRBV5 to TRBJ1-1; 9 nucleotides match TRBD1. CDR3 size: 14 residues. Germline trimming cut 4 bases from V and 4 bases from J; bases unmatched to any gene: 4. Germline CDR1 LGHNA, CDR2 YNLKQL (reference sequence). The CDR3 DNA, read in part, is TGTGCCAGCAGCCCACAGGGGGCGAGCACA. As protein: CASSPQGAST. The entire CDR3 protein is CASSPQGASTEVFF.

This clone appeared many times. Each gene name is a mouse one. Sequencing ends 4 residues short of the CDR3 end; the germline J gene provides the rest. The J gene is TRBJ2-7, the V gene TRBV13-2; 9 bases map to TRBD2. The germline CDR1 and CDR2 sequences are NNHNN and SYGAGS (reference sequence). V was clipped by 0 bases and J by 0 bases; unmatched bases: 1. CDR3 length: 15 amino acids. The CDR3 reads CASGDGTGVSYEQYF. The CDR3 bases that were read are TGTGCCAGCGGTGATGGGACTGGGGTCTCCTAT.

This clone occurred many times. Germline and genes: mouse. Coverage ceases 4 residues before the CDR3 finishes, and the germline J gene fills in the end. The chain recombines TRBV19 with TRBJ1-2, with TRBD1 as a possible D gene (5 bases). Germline V gives CDR1 FNHDT, CDR2 SITEND (reference sequence). CDR3 length: 12 amino acids. CDR3 bases read: TGTGCCAGCGCCCGGGGGGGATCC. As protein: CASARGGS. The CDR3 in its entirety is CASARGGSDYTF.

In its sample, this clone was seen many times. Genes here carry mouse names. The read ends 4 residues shy of where the CDR3 ends; the end is completed using the germline J gene. J is TRBJ2-4 and V is TRBV5; D gene ambiguous. In germline, CDR1 is LGHNA, CDR2 YNLKQL (reference sequence). The CDR3 spans 14 residues. The sequenced CDR3 bases are TGTGCCAGCAGCCAAGGAGGTGACACAAAC. This translates into CASSQGGDTN. The complete CDR3 sequence is CASSQGGDTNTLYF.

This clone was picked up many times. Gene and germline names: mouse. The read terminates 4 residues ahead of where the CDR3 ends, so the germline J gene completes it. This sequence joins TRBV19 and TRBJ2-5; 13 bases fit TRBD2. V trimming: 0 bases; J trimming: 2 bases; junction bases outside the gene matches: 0. This CDR3 has 16 residues. Germline CDR1 and CDR2: FNHDT and SITEND (reference sequence). CDR3 amino acids: CASSIGTGGAQDTQYF. The sequenced CDR3 bases are TGTGCCAGCAGTATAGGGACTGGGGGGGCCCAAGAC.

This clone was detected a few times. The gene symbols are mouse symbols. The sequenced fragment ends 4 residues before the CDR3 boundary, so the rest is inferred from the germline J gene. V is TRBV31 and J is TRBJ2-3; weak D call: TRBD1 (6 bases). Deletions cut 0 bases from V and 0 bases from J, with 7 bases between. The CDR3 is 14 residues long. The germline CDR1 and CDR2 sequences are GKSSPN and SITVG. CDR3 bases read: TGTGCCTGGAGTCTCGGACAGAGTGCAGAA. The encoded protein is CAWSLGQSAE. The full CDR3 protein is CAWSLGQSAETLYF.

This clone came up many times. Genes and germline are mouse. CDR3 sequence: CASSDRGSDYTF. Incomplete CDR3 DNA: TGTGCCAGCAGTGATAGGGGCTCC. The V gene is TRBV13-3, the J gene TRBJ1-2; the D gene is possibly TRBD1 (5 bases). The DNA ends 4 residues before the CDR3 does, and the rest of the CDR3 is filled in from the germline J gene. V lost 1 base to trimming and J lost 4 bases, with 5 bases between them. The germline gives CDR1 NNHDY, CDR2 SYVADS. The CDR3 is 12 amino acids.

This clone was counted ten times or more. Germline and genes here are mouse. The DNA ends 4 residues before the CDR3 does, and the rest of the CDR3 is filled in from the germline J gene. This chain connects TRBV13-1 to TRBJ2-7, with 8 bases fitting TRBD2. The CDR3 consists of 14 residues. Trimming cost V 0 bases and J 3 bases; bases outside gene matches: 2. The germline gives CDR1 NSHNY, CDR2 SYGAGN. The chain's CDR3 is CASSDAWGDYEQYF. The sequenced CDR3 bases are TGTGCCAGCAGTGATGCCTGGGGGGACTAT.

This clone was observed at least ten times. Gene and germline names: mouse. The read gets to within 4 residues of the CDR3 end, and the germline J gene fills in the rest. The genes are TRBV29 and TRBJ1-1, with 7 bases lining up with TRBD1. CDR3 size: 14 residues. Per the germline V gene, CDR1 is MSHET and CDR2 is SYDVDS. V was pared by 4 bases and J by 0 bases, with 2 bases of the junction left unmatched. CDR3 protein: CASSWGTANTEVFF. The sequenced part of the CDR3 DNA is TGTGCTAGCAGTTGGGGGACAGCAAACACA. Full variable domain (outside the CDR3, taken from reference TRBV29 and TRBJ1-1): DMKVTQMPRYLIKRMGENVLLECGQDMSHETMYWYRQDPGLGLQLIYISYDVDSNSEGDIPKGYRVSRKKREHFSLILDSAKTNQTSVYFCASSWGTANTEVFFGKGTRLTVV.

This clone has a count of ten or more. Mouse gene names apply. The read ends 4 residues early relative to the CDR3; the germline J gene fills the gap. The rearrangement uses TRBV16 and TRBJ2-1; 11 bases map to TRBD2. Trimming at V came to 4 bases and at J to 5 bases, leaving 13 bases not matched to a gene. The CDR3 extends over 18 amino acids. Germline V CDR1 and CDR2: SGHSA, FRNQAP. CDR3 bases read: TGTGCAAGCAGCTCGGACTGGGGGGCGCGAGAGGGGGATGCT. Translation gives CASSSDWGAREGDA. The CDR3 in full is CASSSDWGAREGDAEQFF. The whole variable domain, remainder taken from reference TRBV16 and TRBJ2-1, is NAGVIQTPRHKVTGKGQEATLWCEPISGHSAVFWYRQTIVQGLEFLTYFRNQAPIDDSGMPKERFSAQMPNQSHSTLKIQSTQPQDSAVYLCASSSDWGAREGDAEQFFGPGTRLTVL.

This clone has at least ten counts. The listed genes are named as in mouse. The CDR3 extends 4 residues past the end of the read, so its final part is completed from the germline J gene. V and J are TRBV5 and TRBJ2-4, with 10 bases matching TRBD2. Germline V CDR1 and CDR2: LGHNA, YNLKQL (reference sequence). The CDR3 has 15 amino acids. The CDR3 sequence: CASSPRLGGENTLYF. The CDR3 bases that were read are TGTGCCAGCAGCCCCCGACTGGGGGGCGAAAAC.

This clone was recorded many times. Mouse germline and gene names are used. The CDR3 goes on 4 residues after the read ends, and that part is filled in from the germline J gene. This chain links TRBV5 with TRBJ2-7; 8 bases agree with TRBD2. Germline CDR1 and CDR2: LGHNA and YNLKQL (reference sequence). The CDR3 runs 15 residues. Losses at the gene ends were 0 bases for V and 0 bases for J; bases not matched to a gene: 1. The sequenced CDR3 bases are TGTGCCAGCAGCCAAGAAACTGGGGGCTCCTAT. This encodes CASSQETGGSY. The whole CDR3 protein reads CASSQETGGSYEQYF.

This clone was detected only a few times. An end of the junction differs from the germline gene, which may be a read error. Germline and genes: mouse. From the germline J gene comes the end of the CDR3, since the read stops 4 residues before it. This chain links TRBV17 with TRBJ1-4; D perhaps matches TRBD1 (6 bases). The length of the CDR3 is 17 residues. From germline, CDR1 is MNHDT and CDR2 YYDKIL. The chain's CDR3 is CATSREGTLISNERLFF. The CDR3 DNA, read in part, is TGTGCTACCAGTAGAGAAGGGACACTCATTTCCAACGAA.

This clone was recorded at least ten times. Gene names are mouse gene names. The sequence runs out 4 residues before the end of the CDR3; the remainder is reconstructed from the germline J gene. The rearrangement links TRBV13-3 to TRBJ2-5; the match to TRBD2 covers 10 bases. The ends lost 2 bases at V and 3 bases at J; junction bases unmatched: 3. The V gene's germline CDR1 is NNHDY and CDR2 SYVADS. The CDR3 loop spans 15 amino acids. The CDR3 here is CASSEKDWGQDTQYF. Incomplete CDR3 DNA: TGTGCCAGCAGTGAGAAGGACTGGGGGCAAGAC.

By sample share, this clone is medium-sized. Germline and genes here are mouse. With the read ending 4 residues before the CDR3 end, the germline J gene is used to fill in that end. The V gene is TRBV17, the J gene TRBJ1-1, with D perhaps matching TRBD1 (6 bases). This CDR3 is 13 amino acids long. From germline, CDR1 is MNHDT and CDR2 YYDKIL. The CDR3 is CASSRARGAEVFF. Incomplete CDR3 DNA: TGTGCTAGCAGTAGAGCCAGGGGAGCA.

This clone has a handful of counts. The listed TCRdb protein conflicts with the DNA translation at residue 8, and the protein shown is translated directly from the DNA. All gene names here are mouse names. The read ends 3 residues shy of where the CDR3 ends; the end is completed using the germline J gene. The rearrangement joins TRBV14 to TRBJ1-6, with D perhaps TRBD1 (6 bases). TRBJ1-6 is assigned to the ORF class and has an uncertain function. Germline V gene data show CDR1 as SGHDT and CDR2 as FRDEAV. There are 11 residues in the CDR3. CDR3 DNA, as far as it was read: TGTGCCAGCAGTTTGGGGGACACC. This translates into CASSLGDT. The CDR3, in full, reads CASSLGDTLYF.

There are a few counts of this clone. Germline and genes here are mouse. The read falls 4 residues short of the CDR3 end, and the missing part is taken from the germline J gene. The V and J genes are TRBV2 and TRBJ1-2; D is possibly TRBD1 (6 bases). The CDR3 is made up of 14 amino acids. Trimming shortened V by 5 bases and J by 0 bases, and 10 bases separated the two germline ends. CDR1 and CDR2 (germline): LGHNA, YSYQKL. Here the CDR3 reads CASSRDNANSDYTF. CDR3 DNA (partial): TGTGCCAGCAGCAGGGACAATGCAAACTCC.

This clone was counted many times. The database protein in TCRdb disagrees with the DNA translation at residue 12; the sequence shown here was translated from the DNA. Gene names follow the mouse nomenclature. The read finishes 3 residues shy of the CDR3 end, and the germline J gene is used to complete it. The rearrangement links TRBV17 to TRBJ1-6; 8 positions match TRBD1. TRBJ1-6 is an open reading frame whose function is uncertain. V was clipped by 1 base and J by 5 bases; unmatched bases: 1. Germline values: CDR1 MNHDT, CDR2 YYDKIL. CDR3 length: 15 residues. CDR3 bases read: TGTGCTAGCAGTAGAGTACAGGGGGATAATTCGCCC. Translating it yields CASSRVQGDNSP. From start to end, the CDR3 is CASSRVQGDNSPLYF.

This clone appeared many times. Genes and germline come from the mouse. Coverage ceases 4 residues before the CDR3 finishes, and the germline J gene fills in the end. The rearrangement joins TRBV13-3 to TRBJ2-1; weak D call: TRBD2 (5 bases). CDR3 length: 13 amino acids. Germline lookup yields CDR1 NNHDY and CDR2 SYVADS. Deletions cut 6 bases from V and 1 base from J, with 8 bases between. The CDR3 region is CASKAGNYAEQFF. Incomplete CDR3 DNA: TGTGCCAGCAAGGCTGGGAACTATGCT.

There are many counts of this clone. Gene names and germline refer to mouse. The read terminates 4 residues before the CDR3 end, so the remaining end is supplied by the germline J gene. The rearrangement joins TRBV13-3 to TRBJ2-3; D not resolved. V lost 3 bases and J 0 bases, leaving 11 bases between the germline ends. Germline assignment: CDR1 NNHDY and CDR2 SYVADS. The CDR3 spans 15 residues. Incomplete CDR3 DNA: TGTGCCAGCAGTGGACCGACATCTAGTGCAGAA. It specifies CASSGPTSSAE. The full CDR3 is CASSGPTSSAETLYF.

This clone has ten or more counts. At one end, the junction sequence differs from germline, possibly due to a read error. Gene names are the mouse ones. The DNA read from the CDR3 is TGTGCCAGCAGTCACTGGGGGGGGCAAGAC. Translation: CASSHWGGQD. The entire CDR3 protein reads CASSHWGGQDTQYF. The rearrangement links TRBV17 to TRBJ2-5; 10 positions agree with TRBD2. Sequencing ends 4 residues short of the CDR3 end; the germline J gene provides the rest. The CDR3 has 14 residues. Germline V CDR1 and CDR2: MNHDT, YYDKIL.

This clone was seen ten or more times. Gene names and germline match the mouse. Coverage ceases 4 residues before the CDR3 finishes, and the germline J gene fills in the end. The chain has TRBV13-1 and TRBJ2-5, with 7 bases aligning to TRBD2. This CDR3 comprises 15 residues. V shed 1 base and J 3 bases; nucleotides not matched to a gene: 5. In germline, CDR1 is NSHNY, CDR2 SYGAGN. The CDR3 DNA, read in part, is TGTGCCAGCAGTGATCCTGGGACTGTTCAAGAC. It specifies CASSDPGTVQD. The full CDR3 is CASSDPGTVQDTQYF.

This clone has at least ten counts. The genes and germline here are from mouse. The read ends 4 residues early relative to the CDR3; the germline J gene fills the gap. The genes are TRBV13-3 and TRBJ2-7, with D possibly TRBD2 on 5 matching bases. Germline V gene data show CDR1 as NNHDY and CDR2 as SYVADS. There are 13 residues in the CDR3. V lost 0 bases and J 2 bases, leaving 6 bases between the germline ends. The CDR3 bases that were read are TGTGCCAGCAGTGATGCCTGGGCCTAT. Translated, it gives CASSDAWAY. The full CDR3 is CASSDAWAYEQYF.

This clone was recorded at least ten times. Mouse names are used for the genes. Read sequence stops 4 residues before the CDR3 end, and the germline J gene provides the missing end. The rearrangement joins TRBV13-2 to TRBJ2-1; 10 positions match TRBD2. Germline CDR1 reads NNHNN; CDR2 reads SYGAGS (reference sequence). The J segment lost 4 bases and the V segment lost 7 bases, leaving 2 bases of the junction unmatched. The CDR3 runs 13 residues. CDR3 DNA, as far as it was read: TGTGCCAGCCGGGACTGGGGATATGCT. Its translation: CASRDWGYA. The complete CDR3 reads CASRDWGYAEQFF.

This clone was observed at least ten times. The listed genes are named as in mouse. The read gets to within 4 residues of the CDR3 end, and the germline J gene fills in the rest. The chain carries TRBV13-2 and TRBJ2-7; 9 nucleotides match TRBD2. The germline V gene encodes CDR1 NNHNN and CDR2 SYGAGS (reference sequence). This CDR3 contains 14 residues. Partial CDR3 DNA: TGTGCCAGCGGTGAACCGGGACTGGGATAT. Its translation is CASGEPGLGY. The entire CDR3 protein reads CASGEPGLGYEQYF.

This clone occurred many times. These gene names are mouse names. The CDR3 DNA, read in part, is TGTGCAAGCAGGGTGGGGGACAGGGACGAA. Translating gives CASRVGDRDE. The whole CDR3 region reads CASRVGDRDERLFF. The chain has TRBV16 and TRBJ1-4, with TRBD1 matching 9 bases. The read comes to an end 4 residues before the CDR3 does, leaving the germline J gene to fill in the end. The CDR3 loop spans 14 amino acids. Losses at the gene ends were 6 bases for V and 6 bases for J; bases not matched to a gene: 5. CDR1 is SGHSA, CDR2 FRNQAP, per germline.

In its sample, this clone was seen many times. The listed genes are named as in mouse. The read falls 4 residues short of the CDR3 end, and the missing part is taken from the germline J gene. The chain carries TRBV5 and TRBJ1-4, with 7 bases matching TRBD1. CDR3 size: 16 residues. After removal of 0 bases from V and 4 bases from J, the junction contained 5 bases not matched to a gene. Germline values: CDR1 LGHNA, CDR2 YNLKQL (reference sequence). This CDR3 reads CASSQEGQGGNERLFF. Incomplete CDR3 DNA: TGTGCCAGCAGCCAAGAGGGGCAGGGGGGCAACGAA.